This TCR beta chain was observed in a study of CD8 T cells in ankylosing spondylitis. This clonotype has ten or more counts. Libraries of TCR beta came from quantitative 5'-RACE with molecular barcodes. From the 5' RACE reads, TCRdb called clonotypes with MiXCR, one entry per CDR3 protein. The sample carries 100,000 to 150,000 distinct CDR3 sequences, about a tenth recorded once. V was trimmed by 6 bases and J by 7 bases, leaving 12 bases between them. The CDR3 extends over 11 amino acids. In germline, CDR1 is DFQATT, CDR2 SNEGSKA (reference sequence). The sample comprised blood, either unsorted or a sorted T cell fraction (not recorded which). The clonotype comes from a male donor with ankylosing spondylitis or in good health (not recorded which). This sequence joins TRBV20-1 and TRBJ2-5; D is undetermined. Here the CDR3 reads CSALRVGTQYF. Written as DNA, the CDR3 is TGCAGTGCGCTTCGGGTGGGGACCCAGTACTTC.